The rows below give T cell receptor beta chains drawn from one sample of a study of T cells in Graves' hyperthyroidism and ophthalmopathy. Each CDR3 protein gets one entry after TCRdb re-called the multiplex PCR reads with MiXCR. The sample gives fewer than 550,000 distinct CDR3 sequences, approximately 14% of which show up once; over 12% is in the top ten. Material for sequencing was blood. These receptors were obtained from a woman aged 18-29 years with Graves' hyperthyroidism. CDR3s include the opening cysteine and the closing phenylalanine or tryptophan. D genes are given only for firm matches. Only part of the rows carry a size: once, few, many, or a class if the clone is expanded.

j_call | v_call | clone_size | d_call | cdr3_aa | cdr3_nt
TRBJ1-6 | TRBV27 | NA | NA | CASSSRAFFTLHF | TGTGCCAGCAGTTCGAGGGCATTTTTCACCCTCCACTTT
TRBJ2-7 | TRBV5-1 | many | NA | CASSLEGSYEQYF | TGCGCCAGCAGCTTGGAGGGTTCCTACGAGCAGTACTTC
TRBJ2-3 | TRBV18 | many | NA | CASSPDFTDTQYF | TGTGCCAGCTCACCAGATTTCACAGATACGCAGTATTTT
TRBJ2-7 | TRBV2 | many | TRBD2 | CASGGASGFSYEQYF | TGTGCCAGCGGTGGGGCTAGCGGGTTCTCCTACGAGCAGTACTTC
TRBJ2-5 | TRBV5-1 | NA | TRBD2 | CASSFRSGTSGKETQYF | TGCGCCAGCAGCTTCCGGTCAGGGACTAGCGGGAAAGAGACCCAGTACTTC
TRBJ2-7 | TRBV7-3 | many | NA | CASSLTGRSYEQYF | TGTGCCAGCAGCTTAACGGGAAGGTCCTACGAGCAGTACTTC
TRBJ1-1 | TRBV6-2/TRBV6-3 | many | NA | CASSSLGSGNTEAFF | TGTGCCAGCAGTTCCCTGGGGTCAGGAAACACTGAAGCTTTCTTT
TRBJ1-1 | TRBV4-3 | NA | TRBD1 | CASSQGNTGGTEAFF | TGCGCCAGCAGCCAAGGCAATACAGGGGGGACTGAAGCTTTCTTT
TRBJ2-4 | TRBV2 | many | NA | CASTGFPKNIQYF | TGTGCCAGCACCGGGTTTCCCAAAAACATTCAGTACTTC
TRBJ2-2 | TRBV5-1 | many | NA | CASSLAWGALSEITGELFF | TGCGCCAGCAGCTTGGCCTGGGGGGCGTTGTCGGAGATTACCGGGGAGCTGTTTTTT
TRBJ1-6 | TRBV11-2 | many | NA | CASSADRWMTLHF | TGTGCCAGCAGCGCAGACAGGTGGATGACCCTCCACTTT
TRBJ2-7 | TRBV20-1 | many | NA | CSARDWEAQEQYF | TGCAGTGCTAGAGATTGGGAGGCCCAAGAGCAGTACTTC
TRBJ1-2 | TRBV5-6 | NA | NA | CASSRIPGAVTDGYTF | TGTGCCAGCAGCCGGATACCAGGGGCTGTCACCGATGGCTACACCTTC
TRBJ2-3 | TRBV20-1 | NA | NA | CSARVTLPSDTQYF | TGCAGTGCTAGAGTCACTTTACCCTCAGATACGCAGTATTTT
TRBJ1-1 | TRBV19 | many | NA | CASKGVDGSEAFF | TGTGCCAGTAAAGGGGTCGACGGGTCTGAAGCTTTCTTT
TRBJ2-5 | TRBV2 | NA | TRBD2 | CASRGGVDGTEGTQYF | TGTGCCAGCAGGGGAGGGGTTGACGGGACGGAGGGGACCCAGTACTTC
TRBJ2-3 | TRBV28 | many | TRBD1 | CASSLRDRGSDTQYF | TGTGCCAGCAGTTTACGGGACAGGGGGTCAGATACGCAGTATTTT
TRBJ2-7 | TRBV6-2/TRBV6-3 | few | NA | CASSRPGVPGIYEQYF | TGTGCCAGCAGTCGACCGGGCGTACCGGGGATCTACGAGCAGTACTTC
TRBJ1-1 | TRBV11-3 | many | NA | CASSQKMNTEAFF | TGTGCCAGCAGTCAGAAGATGAACACTGAAGCTTTCTTT
TRBJ2-3 | TRBV11-2 | many | NA | CASSRTIRRSTDTQYF | TGTGCCAGCAGCCGGACTATCCGAAGAAGCACAGATACGCAGTATTTT
TRBJ2-2 | TRBV24-1 | few | NA | CATSGLAGGRTGELFF | TGTGCCACCAGTGGCCTCGCTGGAGGGCGCACCGGGGAGCTGTTTTTT
TRBJ2-3 | TRBV2 | many | TRBD2 | CASGLAGGLVTDTQYF | TGTGCCAGCGGACTAGCGGGGGGGCTGGTCACAGATACGCAGTATTTT